These 26 T cell receptor beta chains were all obtained from the same sample, sequenced in a study of cytomegalovirus exposure and HLA in healthy donors. Profiling relied on immunoSEQ multiplex PCR, and the TCRdb table lists in-frame clones only, not all of them. The table includes fewer than 70,000 clones, 80% to 95% detected once. The specimen was PBMCs. All receptors come from a man between 18 and 35 years old in good health and CMV-seronegative.

In this sample, this clone turned up a few times. The chain links TRBV28 to TRBJ2-1; TRBD2 matches at 12 bases. Trimming cost V 4 bases and J 4 bases; bases outside gene matches: 2. CDR1 and CDR2 from the germline V gene are MDHEN and SYDVKM. This CDR3 comprises 15 residues. CDR3 sequence: CASSSGLAGYNEQFF. DNA of the CDR3: TGTGCCAGCAGTTCGGGACTAGCGGGTTACAATGAGCAGTTCTTC. Based on the CDR3 plus reference TRBV28 and TRBJ2-1, the full variable domain is DVKVTQSSRYLVKRTGEKVFLECVQDMDHENMFWYRQDPGLGLRLIYFSYDVKMKEKGDIPEGYSVSREKKERFSLILESASTNQTSMYLCASSSGLAGYNEQFFGPGTRLTVL.

This chain uses TRBV5-1 with TRBJ2-7; 13 bases fit TRBD2. The CDR3 totals 17 residues. The germline V gene encodes CDR1 SGHRS and CDR2 YFSETQ. Trimming took 4 bases from V and 0 from J; bases not matched to a gene: 7. The CDR3 region is CASSRRLAGGLSYEQYF. CDR3 nucleotides: TGCGCCAGCAGCAGAAGACTAGCGGGAGGACTCTCCTACGAGCAGTACTTC.

J is TRBJ1-3 and V is TRBV6-7; a weak D match, TRBD1 (6 bases). TRBV6-7 is identified as an open reading frame with a role that is uncertain. Trimming shortened V by 0 bases and J by 0 bases, and 15 bases separated the two germline ends. The CDR3 is 18 amino acids. Here the CDR3 DNA reads TGTGCCAGCAGTTACTCGTTCGACAGGCCGAGCTCTGGAAACACCATATATTTT. This gives the protein CASSYSFDRPSSGNTIYF.

This clone was observed once. This chain's CDR3 is CASSQKTGGNYGYTF. In nucleotides, the CDR3 is TGTGCCAGCAGTCAGAAGACAGGGGGCAACTATGGCTACACCTTC. V is TRBV27 and J is TRBJ1-2; 10 nucleotides match TRBD1. V shed 5 bases and J 2 bases; nucleotides not matched to a gene: 5. CDR3 length: 15 amino acids. The germline V gene encodes CDR1 MNHEY and CDR2 SMNVEV (reference sequence).

This clone was seen a handful of times. The chain's CDR3 is CASSPYRVGSGEQYF. DNA for the CDR3: TGTGCCAGCAGCCCCTACAGGGTAGGGTCGGGCGAGCAGTACTTC. The J gene is TRBJ2-7, the V gene TRBV21-1; the D call TRBD1 from the table was never checked on the DNA. TRBV21-1 is tagged as a pseudogene. The CDR3 has 15 residues.

The chain combines TRBV5-1 with TRBJ2-1, with 13 bases lining up with TRBD2. The length of the CDR3 is 19 residues. With 4 bases clipped from V and 3 bases from J, the junction kept 13 bases outside the gene matches. CDR1 is SGHRS and CDR2 is YFSETQ in the germline V gene. CDR3 in amino acids: CASSPRTSGSSHLYNEQFF. The DNA for the CDR3 is TGCGCCAGCAGCCCGCGGACTAGCGGGAGTTCCCATCTCTACAATGAGCAGTTCTTC.

The table lists this clone with a count of one. The chain recombines TRBV5-1 with TRBJ2-1; 9 nucleotides align to TRBD2. The CDR3 has 15 amino acids. Germline V lookup: CDR1 SGHRS, CDR2 YFSETQ. Trimming cost V 2 bases and J 10 bases; bases outside gene matches: 10. The CDR3, as DNA: TGCGCCAGCAGCTTTAGCGGGAGAGGGGAAGAGGAGCAGTTCTTC. Translation: CASSFSGRGEEEQFF.

The chain links TRBV18 to TRBJ1-4; D might be TRBD1 (5 bases). The CDR3 runs to 15 residues. CDR1 and CDR2 (germline): KGHSH, LQKENI. V lost 3 bases to trimming and J lost 4 bases, with 12 bases between them. CDR3 DNA sequence: TGTGCCAGCTCACCTTTTAACAGGAATAATGAAAAACTGTTTTTT. Residues: CASSPFNRNNEKLFF.

The rearrangement uses TRBV19 and TRBJ1-2, with 7 positions matching TRBD1. The CDR3 is 15 amino acids. Germline lookup yields CDR1 LNHDA and CDR2 SQIVND (reference sequence). After removal of 3 bases from V and 4 bases from J, the junction contained 8 bases not matched to a gene. The CDR3 reads CASSITGDRSYGYTF. For the CDR3, the DNA is TGTGCCAGTAGTATTACCGGGGACAGATCCTATGGCTACACCTTC.

This chain connects TRBV6-5 to TRBJ2-5; a possible D gene is TRBD2 (6 bases). The V end lost 2 bases, the J end lost 1 base, and 14 bases lay between the germline ends. This CDR3 has 16 amino acids. The germline gives CDR1 MNHEY, CDR2 SVGAGI. This CDR3 reads CASSYTLFGGQETQYF. CDR3 DNA: TGTGCCAGCAGTTACACCCTATTCGGGGGCCAAGAGACCCAGTACTTC.

The chain uses TRBV6-1 and TRBJ2-5; TRBD1 agrees at 8 bases. V shed 4 bases, J shed 6 bases, and the junction held 10 bases outside the gene matches. The CDR3 has 15 residues. Germline V CDR1 and CDR2: MNHNS, SASEGT. The CDR3 sequence is CASSVESTGAKTQYF. The CDR3 bases are TGTGCCAGCAGTGTAGAGTCGACAGGGGCGAAGACCCAGTACTTC.

This clone was detected a few times. The rearrangement uses TRBV5-6 and TRBJ1-1; a possible D gene is TRBD1 (6 bases). Trimming took 3 bases from V and 1 from J, leaving 13 bases between them. Germline V gene sequence: CDR1 SGHDT, CDR2 YYEEEE. This CDR3 contains 15 residues. The chain's CDR3 is CASSSGTGRNTEAFF. CDR3 in DNA: TGTGCCAGCAGCTCGGGCACAGGGCGGAACACTGAAGCTTTCTTT.

A few counts support this clone. The chain is built from TRBV11-1 and TRBJ2-7; 9 bases align to TRBD1. The J segment lost 3 bases and the V segment lost 1 base, leaving 4 bases of the junction unmatched. Germline CDR1 is SGHAT and CDR2 is FQDESV (reference sequence). CDR3 size: 15 residues. This CDR3 reads CASSLGQGELYEQYF. The CDR3 nucleotides are TGTGCCAGCAGCTTAGGACAGGGGGAGCTCTACGAGCAGTACTTC.

J is TRBJ2-1 and V is TRBV6-1; D may be TRBD2 (6 bases). CDR1 and CDR2 (germline): MNHNS, SASEGT. This CDR3 region has 16 residues. Trimming removed 3 bases from V and 2 bases from J, with 14 bases in between. For the CDR3, the DNA is TGTGCCAGCAGTGATCAGGCGGGGCTCGCCTACAATGAGCAGTTCTTC. This encodes CASSDQAGLAYNEQFF.

This clone has more than one count but fewer than ten. The chain employs TRBV19 and TRBJ2-1; TRBD2 is a possible D gene (7 bases). This CDR3 contains 14 residues. The germline V gene has CDR1 LNHDA and CDR2 SQIVND (reference sequence). Trimming cost V 4 bases and J 8 bases, with 15 bases left between them. The CDR3 DNA sequence: TGTGCCAGTAGTAAGGGGGGGGGAGGGGATGAGCAGTTCTTC. Translating gives CASSKGGGGDEQFF.

This clone was observed a few times. The CDR3 protein is CASGRAEGTDTQYF. CDR3 coding DNA: TGCGCCAGCGGGAGGGCGGAGGGCACAGATACGCAGTATTTT. V usage is TRBV4-1 and J usage is TRBJ2-3; TRBD2 aligns across 7 bases. The CDR3 sequence is 14 residues long. After removal of 8 bases from V and 1 base from J, the junction contained 6 bases not matched to a gene. Germline V gene lookup returns CDR1 MGHRA and CDR2 YSYEKL.

The chain couples TRBV11-2 to TRBJ1-1; D unclear. The CDR3 totals 13 residues. Germline loops: CDR1 SGHAT, CDR2 FQNNGV. Trimming took off 0 bases at V and 6 bases at J, with 8 bases between the two ends. The CDR3 spells CASSLDLLSEAFF. CDR3 coding DNA: TGTGCCAGCAGCTTAGATCTGTTGTCTGAAGCTTTCTTT.

This chain links TRBV10-3 with TRBJ2-7; the match to TRBD1 covers 9 bases. V trimming: 6 bases; J trimming: 0 bases; junction bases outside the gene matches: 6. Germline assignment: CDR1 ENHRY and CDR2 SYGVKD. The CDR3 is made up of 15 amino acids. The CDR3, as DNA: TGTGCCATCAGAGAGACAGGGGGATCCTCCTACGAGCAGTACTTC. Protein: CAIRETGGSSYEQYF.

The chain joins TRBV5-6 to TRBJ2-3, with TRBD1 as a possible D gene (5 bases). This CDR3 has 14 amino acids. Germline V gives CDR1 SGHDT, CDR2 YYEEEE. Between the trimmed V and J ends, which lost 4 bases and 4 bases, there was a span of 13 bases. The CDR3 region is CASSMDVRADTQYF. The CDR3 DNA reads as TGTGCCAGCAGCATGGATGTCAGGGCAGATACGCAGTATTTT.

This CDR3 reads CSSQQGARTEAFF. Written as DNA, the CDR3 is TGCAGCTCTCAACAGGGGGCGAGAACTGAAGCTTTCTTT. This rearrangement joins TRBV29-1 to TRBJ1-1; 9 bases are a match to TRBD1. Looked up from germline, CDR1 is SQVTM and CDR2 is ANQGSEA. The length of the CDR3 is 13 residues. Unmatched junction bases numbered 9, after V lost 8 bases and J lost 5 bases.

The J gene is TRBJ2-3, the V gene TRBV2; no clear D gene. Per the germline V gene, CDR1 is SNHLY and CDR2 is FYNNEI. The CDR3 is made up of 14 amino acids. V dropped 8 bases and J dropped 4 bases, with 16 bases sitting between them. The CDR3 sequence is CASARVAIPDTQYF. The CDR3 nucleotides read TGTGCCAGCGCCCGGGTAGCCATCCCAGATACGCAGTATTTT.

The genes are TRBV5-1 and TRBJ1-2, with 12 bases aligning to TRBD1. The germline V gene encodes CDR1 SGHRS and CDR2 YFSETQ. This CDR3 contains 14 residues. J was trimmed by 6 bases and V by 4 bases; bases with no gene match: 4. The CDR3 reads CASSRDRGPDGYTF. The DNA of the CDR3 is TGCGCCAGCAGCAGGGACAGGGGGCCAGATGGCTACACCTTC.

The rearrangement uses TRBV10-1 and TRBJ1-2; weak D call: TRBD1 (6 bases). Trimming took off 2 bases at V and 2 bases at J, with 9 bases between the two ends. Germline V gene data show CDR1 as WNHNN and CDR2 as SYGVQD (reference sequence). The CDR3 has 14 amino acids. CDR3 nucleotides: TGCGCCAGCAGTGAGGAGGGGGTGAACTATGGCTACACCTTC. Its translation is CASSEEGVNYGYTF.

This chain links TRBV19 with TRBJ2-4; a possible D gene is TRBD1 (6 bases). Germline-derived CDR1 and CDR2 are LNHDA and SQIVND (reference sequence). The CDR3 is made up of 11 amino acids. Trimming left V 4 bases short and J 15 bases short, with 13 bases between. This CDR3 is CASSRDTSMYF. CDR3 DNA sequence: TGTGCCAGTAGTAGGGACACCAGTATGTACTTC. The variable domain in full, completed from reference TRBV19 and TRBJ2-4, reads DGGITQSPKYLFRKEGQNVTLSCEQNLNHDAMYWYRQDPGQGLRLIYYSQIVNDFQKGDIAEGYSVSREKKESFPLTVTSAQKNPTAFYLCASSRDTSMYFGAGTRLSVL.

The rearrangement links TRBV11-3 to TRBJ2-7; possibly TRBD1 for D (6 bases). The CDR3 covers 16 residues. Germline CDR1 is SGHNT and CDR2 is YENEEA. V dropped 8 bases and J dropped 2 bases, with 22 bases sitting between them. As DNA, the CDR3 is TGTGCCAGCCGAAAACAGGACAGCCACTTTCCCTACGAGCAGTACTTC. This codes for CASRKQDSHFPYEQYF.

This clone was observed once. This chain uses TRBV6-5 with TRBJ1-1; 8 bases fit TRBD1. Germline V lookup: CDR1 MNHEY, CDR2 SVGAGI. V lost 0 bases to trimming and J lost 4 bases; unmatched junction nucleotides: 7. The CDR3 loop spans 16 amino acids. Here the CDR3 DNA reads TGTGCCAGCAGTTACTCCCCAGGACAGGGTCCCACTGAAGCTTTCTTT. Translating it yields CASSYSPGQGPTEAFF.